This TCR beta chain was captured in a study of OX40 agonist ivuxolimab in advanced cancers. Turning to the overall study: The costimulatory receptor OX40 (CD134) was targeted by ivuxolimab, a fully human IgG2 agonistic monoclonal antibody. Intravenous ivuxolimab was administered to patients every 2 weeks at six dose levels: 0.01, 0.1, 0.3, 1.5, 3 and 10 mg/kg. Partial responses occurred in three dose-escalation patients: two with cutaneous melanoma and one with hepatocellular carcinoma. A male proportion of around 80% and a mean age of roughly 58 years, ranging from 23 to 79, were recorded for the dose-escalation cohort. The point of sequencing TCRbeta in the periphery was to test whether ivuxolimab changed TCR sequence diversity and drove clonal T-cell expansion. The paper covers the monotherapy dose-escalation part of the phase I ivuxolimab trial, which included N of about 56 patients. Prior anti-PD-1, anti-PD-L1 or anti-CTLA-4 therapy was permitted, and checkpoint inhibitors had been received by about 36% of dose-escalation patients. Among the approximately 54 dose-escalation patients, around 19 had hepatocellular carcinoma, approximately 15 melanoma, 9 renal cell carcinoma and 9 head and neck cancer. Points the paper makes about the study in general: Partial responders in the 0.1-3.0 mg/kg groups had among the lowest normalized peripheral clonal expansion, especially among CD8+ T cells. After ivuxolimab, more expanded clones were found on average in CD8+ T cells than in CD4+ T cells. Low levels of normalized T-cell clonal expansion were also seen in some patients who did not respond. At doses of 0.1 to 3.0 mg/kg, clonal expansion of both CD4+ and CD8+ blood T cells was observed from baseline to week 6. Which antigens the clonally expanded peripheral T cells were specific for was not determined.

Genomic DNA was extracted from sorted cells for sequencing of the TCRbeta CDR3 region. The immunoSEQ Assay was used to sequence the TCRbeta CDR3 regions. TCRdb provides this immuneACCESS table in a form limited to in-frame rearrangements. Some clones are lacking; in checked studies, under half of them reflect an unresolved V gene, and why the rest are absent is not known. In all, the sample holds 71,000 or so clones, and about 93% of those were seen once. Roughly 6.5% of the sample is in the top ten clones. Comment on this clone: It has no known antigen specificity. One base away there is no much larger clone; base qualities are not given.

V is clipped by 5 bases and J by 0 bases, and the sequence between their germline boundaries is 11 bases long. Spanning cysteine to phenylalanine, the CDR3 consists of 15 amino acids. CDR3 DNA is the only sequence kept; it has 45 bases, read in frame from the first base. CDR1 and CDR2, per the germline V gene, are MNHNS and SASEGT. Patients with a history of autoimmune disease or receiving systemic immunosuppression were excluded from the trial. Peripheral blood for TCR sequencing was collected from all dose cohorts at baseline, on cycle 4 day 1, and on cycle 7 day 1. The samples were taken from a phase I, first-in-human, multicenter, open-label dose-escalation trial of ivuxolimab. The trial enrolled adults with locally advanced or metastatic head and neck squamous cell, hepatocellular, melanoma or renal cell carcinoma. Before TCR sequencing, CD4+ T cells and CD8+ T cells were sorted from peripheral blood as separate populations.

The sequence came from an adult with an advanced solid tumor such as melanoma, head and neck, liver or kidney cancer. The sequencing here drew on CD4+ or CD8+ T cells sorted from blood, taken in a trial of the OX40 agonist ivuxolimab. The V and J genes are TRBV6-1 and TRBJ1-5, with the D gene too uncertain to name. The base sequence is TGTGCCAGCAGTTTGGACCCTTATAGCAATCAGCCCCAGCATTTT. This yields the protein CASSLDPYSNQPQHF.